This T cell receptor (beta chain) was found in a study of beta chain features in type 1 diabetes. Turning to the study itself: Cell yields, age and gender were similar between patients and healthy donors. Summed over all samples, the examined sorted cells came to fewer than 120 million. Findings and caveats of the study: Equally in patients and controls, shorter templates might have been favored by PCR.

Sorting based on CD45RO/CCR7/CD25/CD127/CD95/CD27 separated CD4+ naive, central memory, regulatory and stem cell-like memory cells. This clone was detected only a few times. The antigen remains unidentified. The V gene end was trimmed by 4 bases and the J gene end by 5 bases; junction bases not matched to a gene: 2. This CDR3 has 13 amino acids. The germline CDR1 and CDR2 sequences are GTSNPN and SVGIG (reference sequence). Sequenced material consisted of expressed TCRB transcripts (all of the isolated RNA was reverse transcribed). The assay was immunoSEQ multiplex PCR, and TCRdb's table has in-frame clones only and misses some. This repertoire shows about 620,000 clones, around 15% found once; its top ten account for more than 0.08%.

J is TRBJ2-2 and V is TRBV30, with 9 bases aligning to TRBD2. This clonotype was obtained from a man between 18 and 29 years old in good health. The sample comprised naive CD4+ T cells from blood. In DNA form, the CDR3 reads TGTGCCTGGAAAGCGGGGGGTACCGGGGAGCTGTTTTTT. Protein product: CAWKAGGTGELFF.